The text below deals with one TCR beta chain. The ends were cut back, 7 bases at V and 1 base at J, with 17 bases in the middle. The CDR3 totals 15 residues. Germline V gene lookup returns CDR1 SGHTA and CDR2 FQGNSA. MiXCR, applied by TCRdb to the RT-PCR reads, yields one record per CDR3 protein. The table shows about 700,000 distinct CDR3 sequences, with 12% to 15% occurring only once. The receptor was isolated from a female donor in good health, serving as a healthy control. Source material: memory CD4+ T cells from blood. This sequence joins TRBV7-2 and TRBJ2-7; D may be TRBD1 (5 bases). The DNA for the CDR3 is TGTGCCAGCAATCCATCACCGCAGGGTTCCTACGAGCAGTACTTC. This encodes CASNPSPQGSYEQYF.